This T cell receptor (beta chain) was documented in a study of metastatic and nonmetastatic thyroid tumors (TCRdb year 2020). About the study as a whole: The researchers compared repertoires between peripheral blood samples and tumor or nodule tissue samples from patients with malignant or benign thyroid disease.

Library preparation used PCR. TCRdb names Illumina HiSeq 4000 as the instrument used. High-throughput sequencing was used to profile the TCR beta-chain CDR3 region of each patient. In the original analysis: A classifier to discriminate distant-metastatic papillary thyroid cancer patients was built from CDR3 differences across clinicopathological groups. The Shannon index was used to measure repertoire diversity, and the Morisita-Horn index was used to measure how similar tumor and blood repertoires were. TCRdb passed the public sequencing reads through fastp at Q25 and MiXCR, retaining productive beta sequences. The V and J calls were determined by TCRdb, not by the authors. This sample comprises under 50,000 clones, 18% of them detected only once. In total, the top ten clones hold about an eighth of the sample. Broad study findings and their caveats: In both blood and tumor samples, TCR beta diversity was reported to be significantly higher in malignant tumors than in benign nodules.

This clone was observed a handful of times. This receptor's antigen is unknown. Base quality data are lacking; no much larger clone is found one base away. No patient had received any treatment before thyroid surgery. Patient clinical samples collected from about 2011 to 2018 were retrospectively analysed using T-cell receptor beta sequencing. The CDR3 contains 11 residues, cysteine and phenylalanine counted. The sequence is cut down to CDR3 DNA, 33 bases in frame from base 1. Based on the germline V gene, the CDR1 and CDR2 sequences are MNHNS and SASEGT. V and J lose 7 bases and 3 bases, and a span of 7 bases separates them.

This sequence was found in a female donor with papillary thyroid cancer or a benign thyroid nodule (not recorded which). Some clones in this sample may be carry-over from other donors' samples. Sequencing used tumor tissue. The sequence links TRBV6-1 to TRBJ2-7; no D gene can be assigned with confidence. The CDR3 protein sequence reads: CASKNYYEQYF. The nucleotides are TGTGCCAGCAAGAACTACTACGAGCAGTACTTC.